This T cell receptor beta chain was captured in a study of blood T cell repertoires in COVID-19. Study in general: Both acute and convalescent COVID-19 samples were obtained from the United States, Italy and Spain. PBMCs, B-cell-depleted T cells, or T cells were the source of the cDNA or gDNA that made up the material.

Clones were sequenced by immunoSEQ multiplex PCR, and TCRdb holds only the in-frame ones, with some missing. The profile covers roughly 300,000 clones, with around 87% appearing a single time and approximately 1.5% taken by the ten largest. V was trimmed by 7 bases and J by 3 bases, leaving 13 bases between them. The germline CDR1 and CDR2 sequences are LGHNT and FRNRAP. The CDR3 is made up of 13 amino acids. Sample: peripheral blood. The sequence was collected from a woman in her forties who had recovered from COVID-19. The chain recombines TRBV12-5 with TRBJ2-7, with D unclear. For the CDR3, the DNA is TGTGCTAGTGCCCCGGGTTCTGTCTACGAGCAGTACTTC. Encoded protein: CASAPGSVYEQYF.